This T cell receptor beta chain stems from a study of blood T cell repertoires in COVID-19. In the study overall: COVID-19 samples collected from the United States, Italy and Spain covered acute and convalescent phases. The cDNA or gDNA used as material had been derived from T cells, B-cell-depleted T cells, or PBMCs.

Germline trimming cut 0 bases from V and 10 bases from J; bases unmatched to any gene: 11. The CDR3 sequence is 17 residues long. From germline, CDR1 is KGHDR and CDR2 SFDVKD. Data came from immunoSEQ multiplex PCR; TCRdb stores just in-frame clones and leaves some out. Among fewer than 300,000 clones, around 80% were seen once, and the ten largest hold roughly 5.8%. The chain is built from TRBV24-1 and TRBJ2-3; 11 bases fit TRBD1. The receptor comes from a man aged 80 or over with acute or convalescent COVID-19. The sequencing input was peripheral blood. CDR3 in amino acids: CATSDLAIGTGGESQYF. The CDR3 DNA reads TGTGCCACCAGTGATTTGGCGATTGGGACAGGGGGGGAATCGCAGTATTTT.